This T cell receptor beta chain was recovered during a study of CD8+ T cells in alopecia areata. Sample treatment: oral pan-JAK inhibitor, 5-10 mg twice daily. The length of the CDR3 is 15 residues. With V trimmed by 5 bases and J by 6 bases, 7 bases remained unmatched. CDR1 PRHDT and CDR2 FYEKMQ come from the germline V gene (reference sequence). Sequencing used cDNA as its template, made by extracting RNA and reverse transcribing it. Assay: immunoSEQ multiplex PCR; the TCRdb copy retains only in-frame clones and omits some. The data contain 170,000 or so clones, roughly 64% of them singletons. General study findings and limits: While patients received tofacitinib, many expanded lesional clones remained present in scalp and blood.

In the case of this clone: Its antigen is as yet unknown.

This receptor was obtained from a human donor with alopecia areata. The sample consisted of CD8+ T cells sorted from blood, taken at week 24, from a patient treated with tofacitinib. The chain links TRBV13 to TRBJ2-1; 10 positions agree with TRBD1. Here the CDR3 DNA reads TGTGCCAGCAGCCTCGGGACAGGGGACCCCAATGAGCAGTTCTTC. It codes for CASSLGTGDPNEQFF.